The 17 T cell receptor beta chains in this list originate from one sample, sequenced in a study of blood T cell repertoires in COVID-19. Generated by immunoSEQ multiplex PCR, the TCRdb table keeps only in-frame clones and is missing some. The sample has around 260,000 clones; roughly 88% are singletons. Sequenced sample: peripheral blood. The receptors were sampled from a human donor in a cohort sampled during active COVID-19.

The chain uses TRBV15 and TRBJ1-2; 7 bases are shared with TRBD1. The V gene end was trimmed by 3 bases and the J gene end by 7 bases; junction bases not matched to a gene: 5. The germline gives CDR1 LNHNV, CDR2 YYDKDF (reference sequence). The CDR3 spans 13 residues. The CDR3 region is CATSRGTDPGYTF. For the CDR3, the DNA is TGTGCCACCAGCAGGGGGACAGATCCTGGCTACACCTTC.

The CDR3 loop is CASSSTSGRALAGANVLTF. For the CDR3, the DNA is TGTGCCAGCAGTTCGACTAGCGGGAGGGCATTAGCTGGGGCCAACGTCCTGACTTTC. The V gene is TRBV28, the J gene TRBJ2-6; 14 bases match TRBD2. V dropped 4 bases and J dropped 2; count of bases not matched to a gene: 7. The germline V gene encodes CDR1 MDHEN and CDR2 SYDVKM. The CDR3 sequence is 19 residues long.

V is TRBV10-3 and J is TRBJ1-2; a weak D match, TRBD1 (6 bases). Germline V gene data show CDR1 as ENHRY and CDR2 as SYGVKD. The CDR3 consists of 16 residues. V was trimmed by 5 bases and J by 4 bases, leaving 20 bases between them. The CDR3 here is CAISPGHPLEGYGYTF. The DNA of the CDR3 is TGTGCCATCAGTCCGGGACACCCCCTCGAGGGCTATGGCTACACCTTC.

The chain couples TRBV6-2 or TRBV6-3 to TRBJ2-2; 11 bases agree with TRBD2. Trimming cost V 0 bases and J 6 bases; bases outside gene matches: 6. The CDR3 has 17 residues. The germline CDR1 and CDR2 sequences are MNHEY and SVGEGT. This CDR3 is CASSYSPVAGGSGELFF. CDR3 in DNA: TGTGCCAGCAGTTACTCCCCGGTAGCGGGAGGGTCCGGGGAGCTGTTTTTT.

This chain links TRBV27 with TRBJ1-2; 8 bases align to TRBD1. Looked up from germline, CDR1 is MNHEY and CDR2 is SMNVEV (reference sequence). This CDR3 has 14 amino acids. The V segment lost 4 bases and the J segment 8 bases; nucleotides outside the gene matches: 9. The CDR3 reads CASSSSTGARGYTF. In nucleotides, the CDR3 is TGTGCCAGCAGTTCGTCGACAGGGGCCAGGGGCTACACCTTC.

The chain recombines TRBV27 with TRBJ2-1; TRBD2 aligns across 7 bases. The germline CDR1 and CDR2 sequences are MNHEY and SMNVEV (reference sequence). The V segment lost 8 bases and the J segment 7 bases; nucleotides outside the gene matches: 14. The CDR3 runs to 15 residues. The CDR3 protein is CASSTSGGFGNEQFF. CDR3 DNA sequence: TGTGCCAGCTCCACCTCCGGGGGGTTCGGGAATGAGCAGTTCTTC.

This clone has just a few counts. The chain uses TRBV19 and TRBJ2-1; D not resolved. The CDR3 loop spans 12 amino acids. Germline lookup yields CDR1 LNHDA and CDR2 SQIVND (reference sequence). Trimming left V 4 bases short and J 4 bases short, with 5 bases between. This CDR3 is CASSRRYNEQFF. The CDR3, as DNA: TGTGCCAGTAGTAGGCGGTACAATGAGCAGTTCTTC.

The chain links TRBV12-3 or TRBV12-4 to TRBJ1-3, with D uncertain. V lost 3 bases to trimming and J lost 3 bases, with 3 bases between them. This CDR3 spans 12 amino acids. In nucleotides, the CDR3 is TGTGCCAGCAGTTTCGGTGGAAACACCATATATTTT. Encoded protein: CASSFGGNTIYF.

The rearrangement uses TRBV7-9 and TRBJ2-1; 10 nucleotides align to TRBD2. The CDR3 length is 18 residues. Germline loops: CDR1 SEHNR, CDR2 FQNEAQ (reference sequence). V lost 9 bases and J lost 7; bases outside the gene matches: 21. The CDR3 coding sequence is TGTGCCAGACGACGGATCCTGGGAACTAGCGGGACTGAAAATGAGCAGTTCTTC. Its translation is CARRRILGTSGTENEQFF.

V gene TRBV21-1 combines with J gene TRBJ2-7; the D segment call TRBD2 is taken from the table without a DNA check. TRBV21-1 is a listed pseudogene. This CDR3 is built from 17 residues. As DNA, the CDR3 is TGTGCCAGCAGCAAAGGACTAGCGGGAGTTCTGAGATACGAGCAGTACTTC. It translates to CASSKGLAGVLRYEQYF.

The CDR3 nucleotides are TGTGCCTGGAGGGGGACATCGGGTCCCTACACCTTC. It translates to CAWRGTSGPYTF. The V call is TRBV30, the J call TRBJ1-2, with D perhaps matching TRBD1 (6 bases). The V gene lost 3 bases and the J gene lost 10 bases, with 15 bases spanning the gap. The length of the CDR3 is 12 residues. Germline CDR1 is GTSNPN and CDR2 is SVGIG (reference sequence).

The rearrangement links TRBV4-1 to TRBJ2-3, with a tentative D call TRBD2 (5 bases). Germline V CDR1 and CDR2: MGHRA, YSYEKL. The CDR3 runs 16 residues. Trimming removed 3 bases from V and 0 bases from J, with 13 bases in between. Here the CDR3 DNA reads TGCGCCAGCAGCCAGGTGGACTTGGTTAGCACAGATACGCAGTATTTT. It specifies CASSQVDLVSTDTQYF.

The chain recombines TRBV14 with TRBJ2-5, with 8 positions matching TRBD1. The CDR3 sequence is 15 residues long. Germline assignment: CDR1 SGHDN and CDR2 FVKESK. J gave up 5 bases and V 4 bases, and 9 bases lay outside the gene matches. The CDR3 region is CASSLPRTGSETQYF. CDR3 in DNA: TGTGCCAGCAGCCTCCCTAGGACAGGGAGCGAGACCCAGTACTTC.

The chain is built from TRBV27 and TRBJ2-5; TRBD2 might be the D (5 bases). The V gene's germline CDR1 is MNHEY and CDR2 SMNVEV (reference sequence). This CDR3 contains 15 residues. Trimming pared 7 bases from V and 1 base from J, leaving 16 bases between. CDR3 loop: CASKAVSASQETQYF. DNA of the CDR3: TGTGCCAGCAAAGCGGTGTCAGCCTCCCAAGAGACCCAGTACTTC.

A few counts support this clone. The chain recombines TRBV3-1 (or the pseudogene TRBV3-2) with TRBJ1-1, with 9 bases that match TRBD1. Germline V gene lookup returns CDR1 LGHDT and CDR2 YNNKEL (reference sequence). V dropped 2 bases and J dropped 10; count of bases not matched to a gene: 11. The CDR3 contains 15 residues. The CDR3 nucleotides are TGTGCCAGCAGCCAACCGGGACAGGGATCACGAGGAGCTTTCTTT. The encoded protein is CASSQPGQGSRGAFF.

The chain uses TRBV7-3 and TRBJ2-2, with 10 bases fitting TRBD2. Germline V gene sequence: CDR1 SGHTA, CDR2 FQGTGA. With 6 bases clipped from V and 7 bases from J, the junction kept 5 bases outside the gene matches. The CDR3 is 14 amino acids. As DNA, the CDR3 is TGTGCCAGCAGTCTTATAGCGGGAGGCGGGGAGCTGTTTTTT. This sequence encodes CASSLIAGGGELFF. The complete variable domain, with remaining parts taken from reference TRBV7-3 and TRBJ2-2, reads GAGVSQTPSNKVTEKGKYVELRCDPISGHTALYWYRQSLGQGPEFLIYFQGTGAADDSGLPNDRFFAVRPEGSVSTLKIQRTERGDSAVYLCASSLIAGGGELFFGEGSRLTVL.

This chain links TRBV5-1 with TRBJ1-1, with 8 bases matching TRBD1. The V and J ends lost 2 bases and 4 bases, in that order; junction bases with no gene match: 7. The CDR3 loop spans 15 amino acids. Germline V gives CDR1 SGHRS, CDR2 YFSETQ. The DNA of the CDR3 is TGCGCCAGCAGCTTCGACAGGGGAGCCGCCACTGAAGCTTTCTTT. Protein sequence: CASSFDRGAATEAFF. Together with reference TRBV5-1 and TRBJ1-1, the CDR3 gives the full variable domain: KAGVTQTPRYLIKTRGQQVTLSCSPISGHRSVSWYQQTPGQGLQFLFEYFSETQRNKGNFPGRFSGRQFSNSRSEMNVSTLELGDSALYLCASSFDRGAATEAFFGQGTRLTVV.